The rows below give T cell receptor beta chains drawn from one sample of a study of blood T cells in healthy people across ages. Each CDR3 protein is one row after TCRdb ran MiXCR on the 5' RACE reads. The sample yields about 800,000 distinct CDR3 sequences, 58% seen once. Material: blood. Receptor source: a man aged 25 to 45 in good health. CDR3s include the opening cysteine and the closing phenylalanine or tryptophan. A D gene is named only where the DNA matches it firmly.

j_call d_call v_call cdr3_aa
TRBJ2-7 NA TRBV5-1 CASSLLFSATYEQYF
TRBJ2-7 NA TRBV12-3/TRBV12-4 CASSPASTRGSYEQYF
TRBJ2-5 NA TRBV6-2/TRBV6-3 CASSYDRSQETQYF
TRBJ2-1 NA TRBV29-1 CSAGAPFDEQFF
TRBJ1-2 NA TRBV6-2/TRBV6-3 CASRGGNYGYTF
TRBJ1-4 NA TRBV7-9 CASSLVNEKLFF
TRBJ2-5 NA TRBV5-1 CASSSGPGGETQYF
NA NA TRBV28 CASSLVGMGQETQYF
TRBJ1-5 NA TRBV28 CASTFDKENQPQHF
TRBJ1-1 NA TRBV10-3 CAISESAMNTEAFF
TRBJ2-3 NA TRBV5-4 CASSQYRTDTQYF
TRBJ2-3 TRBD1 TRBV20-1 CSARERGLRGNTQYF
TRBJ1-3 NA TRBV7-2 CASSLTGGAGNTIYF
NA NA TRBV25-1 CASSESDLASEQYF
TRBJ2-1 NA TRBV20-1 CSARPLGGHNEQFF
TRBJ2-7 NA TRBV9 CASSVYGSQGNEQYF